This T cell receptor (beta chain) was found in a study of blood T cell repertoires in COVID-19. The J segment lost 1 base and the V segment lost 6 bases, leaving 6 bases of the junction unmatched. This CDR3 contains 16 residues. Germline CDR1 and CDR2: SEHNR and FQNEAQ (reference sequence). In the source study's methods: Reference gene primer amplification gave nucleated cell count estimates. The assay was immunoSEQ multiplex PCR, and TCRdb's table has in-frame clones only and misses some. V and J calls and clone size are given by that table; D and trimming were obtained from the DNA. The sample records 150,000 to 200,000 clones, around 86% being singletons.

Specimen: peripheral blood. The chain couples TRBV7-9 to TRBJ2-2; 9 bases match TRBD2. This TCR came from a man in his 60s with acute or convalescent COVID-19. CDR3 protein: CASSPPAGGNTGELFF. The CDR3 coding sequence is TGTGCCAGCAGTCCCCCAGCGGGAGGGAACACCGGGGAGCTGTTTTTT.